The source of this T cell receptor (beta chain) is a study of T cells in Graves' hyperthyroidism and ophthalmopathy. Notes on the study in general: Separation of ophthalmopathy from stable hyperthyroidism was achieved by a 13 V-J model.

At least ten counts were recorded for this clonotype. Its specificity is unknown. From RNA transcripts, TCR beta CDR3 regions were amplified. Primed by the HTBI set, a first-round RT-PCR was run on the TCR CDR3. Each CDR3 protein gets one entry after TCRdb re-called the multiplex PCR reads with MiXCR. Here the sample spans about 720,000 distinct CDR3 sequences, around 19% being singletons. The blood sample predates any ophthalmopathy symptoms, coming from first hyperthyroidism diagnosis. The CDR3 extends over 14 amino acids. CDR1 and CDR2 (germline): SNHLY, FYNNEI. Trimming cost V 9 bases and J 7 bases; bases outside gene matches: 11.

This rearrangement joins TRBV2 to TRBJ2-1; 8 bases are a match to TRBD2. The sequenced sample was blood. This sequence was found in a woman aged 50 to 60 with Graves' hyperthyroidism that later progressed to Graves' ophthalmopathy. This CDR3 reads CASFSGGPVNEQFF. The CDR3 DNA follows: TGTGCCAGTTTCAGCGGGGGCCCCGTGAATGAGCAGTTCTTC.